Detailed here is one TCR beta chain. The target antigen is unknown. This entry belongs to a study of T cell responses to AZD1222 COVID-19 vaccine. Findings of the study overall: Spike-specific TCR breadth and depth rose after two AZD1222 doses.

Profiling relied on immunoSEQ multiplex PCR, and the TCRdb table lists in-frame clones only, not all of them. The sample includes over 110,000 clones, more than 85% of them seen just once. The sequences come from peripheral blood, collected on day 0 of AZD1222 vaccination. The TCR comes from an adult in good health.

The CDR3 here is CASSWTGNYGYTF. CDR3 bases: TGTGCCAGCAGCTGGACAGGGAACTATGGCTACACCTTC. The V gene is TRBV13, the J gene TRBJ1-2; 8 positions match TRBD1. J gave up 2 bases and V 4 bases, and 0 bases lay outside the gene matches. The CDR3 loop spans 13 amino acids. Germline assignment: CDR1 PRHDT and CDR2 FYEKMQ (reference sequence).